This T cell receptor (beta chain) stems from a study of CD8+ T cells in alopecia areata. The wider study: People stayed on tofacitinib for 6 to 18 months, then stopped the drug for 6 months.

Treatment reported: oral pan-JAK inhibitor, 5-10 mg twice daily. Those with alopecia areata gave lesional scalp punch biopsies and peripheral blood. Extraction and reverse transcription of RNA yielded cDNA as the sequencing template. Clones were read by immunoSEQ multiplex PCR, and TCRdb kept only the in-frame ones, dropping some. This sample yields 15,000 to 20,000 clones, of which approximately 59% are seen a single time; approximately 8% belongs to the top ten. The study's findings and limits: In scalp and blood, many expanded lesional clones persisted during tofacitinib.

Comments on this clone: The antigen is undetermined.

Trimming cost V 1 base and J 4 bases; bases outside gene matches: 9. This CDR3 contains 16 residues. Germline V CDR1 and CDR2: SGHAT, FQNNGV. This sequence was found in a human donor with alopecia areata. The chain combines TRBV11-2 with TRBJ1-2; 7 nucleotides align to TRBD1. The material sequenced was skin, taken at week 4, from a patient treated with tofacitinib. CDR3: CASSLAGTVDLYGYTF. The CDR3 DNA sequence: TGTGCCAGCAGCTTAGCCGGGACAGTGGACCTCTATGGCTACACCTTC.